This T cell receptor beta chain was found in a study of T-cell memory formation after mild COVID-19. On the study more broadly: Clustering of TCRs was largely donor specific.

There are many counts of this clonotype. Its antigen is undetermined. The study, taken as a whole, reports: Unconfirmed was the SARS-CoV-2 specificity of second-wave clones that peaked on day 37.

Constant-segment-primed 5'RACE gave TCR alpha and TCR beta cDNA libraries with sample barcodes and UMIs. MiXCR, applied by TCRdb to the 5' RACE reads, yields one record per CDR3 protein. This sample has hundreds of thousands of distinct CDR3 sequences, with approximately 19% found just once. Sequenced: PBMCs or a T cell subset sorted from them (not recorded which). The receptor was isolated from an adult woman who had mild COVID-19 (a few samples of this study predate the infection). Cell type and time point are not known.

In DNA form, the CDR3 reads TGTGCCAGCAGCGAGGCAGCATCCTACGAGCAGTACTTC. This encodes CASSEAASYEQYF. The chain recombines TRBV7-9 with TRBJ2-7; no firm D call. Looked up from germline, CDR1 is SEHNR and CDR2 is FQNEAQ (reference sequence). The germline V and J ends were trimmed by 5 bases and 1 base, with 9 bases remaining between them. The CDR3 contains 13 residues.